These 26 T cell receptor beta chains came from one sample sequenced in a study of cytomegalovirus exposure and HLA in healthy donors. The PCR had 60 Vbeta and 13 Jbeta primers. Measured with immunoSEQ multiplex PCR; TCRdb has only the in-frame clones, and not every one. Of approximately 150,000 clones listed, about 64% are singletons. The sample comprised PBMCs. These receptor sequences come from a man in his fifties in good health and CMV-seronegative.

The chain combines TRBV5-1 with TRBJ2-1; 8 positions match TRBD1. The CDR3 loop spans 16 amino acids. From germline, CDR1 is SGHRS and CDR2 YFSETQ. Trimming removed 2 bases from V and 0 bases from J; junction bases left unmatched: 4. The CDR3: CASSLQGDTSYNEQFF. In nucleotides, the CDR3 is TGCGCCAGCAGCTTACAGGGGGACACCTCCTACAATGAGCAGTTCTTC.

V is TRBV5-1 and J is TRBJ2-2; 8 nucleotides line up with TRBD2. Germline assignment: CDR1 SGHRS and CDR2 YFSETQ. V was pared by 0 bases and J by 5 bases, with 9 bases of the junction left unmatched. This CDR3 comprises 17 residues. The CDR3 region is CASSLVVGGAYTGELFF. CDR3 bases: TGCGCCAGCAGCTTGGTGGTCGGGGGGGCCTATACCGGGGAGCTGTTTTTT.

The chain employs TRBV28 and TRBJ1-2; the D is unclear. V was trimmed by 3 bases and J by 3 bases, leaving 5 bases between them. CDR1 and CDR2 (germline): MDHEN, SYDVKM. The CDR3 covers 12 residues. The CDR3 DNA is TGTGCCAGCAGTTTTGCAGACTATGGCTACACCTTC. The encoded protein is CASSFADYGYTF.

This clone was observed a handful of times. The V gene is TRBV11-2, the J gene TRBJ2-5, with a tentative D call TRBD1 (5 bases). There are 13 residues in the CDR3. Germline assignment: CDR1 SGHAT and CDR2 FQNNGV. The V end was cut by 7 bases, the J end by 4 bases, with 13 bases between. The CDR3 sequence: CASNNQGGETQYF. The DNA for the CDR3 is TGTGCCAGCAACAATCAGGGTGGAGAGACCCAGTACTTC. Full variable domain (remainder filled in from reference TRBV11-2 and TRBJ2-5): EAGVAQSPRYKIIEKRQSVAFWCNPISGHATLYWYQQILGQGPKLLIQFQNNGVVDDSQLPKDRFSAERLKGVDSTLKIQPAKLEDSAVYLCASNNQGGETQYFGPGTRLLVL.

V gene TRBV19 combines with J gene TRBJ1-6, with D possibly matching TRBD1 (5 bases). V was pared by 3 bases and J by 6 bases, with 12 bases between. Germline V gene data show CDR1 as LNHDA and CDR2 as SQIVND (reference sequence). This CDR3 has 15 amino acids. Written as DNA, the CDR3 is TGTGCCAGTAGTATGGGACTATTACCTAATTCACCCCTCCACTTT. Its translation: CASSMGLLPNSPLHF.

The gene calls are TRBV6-5 and TRBJ2-5; 11 bases map to TRBD2. Germline lookup yields CDR1 MNHEY and CDR2 SVGAGI. This CDR3 contains 15 residues. Trimming cost V 6 bases and J 4 bases; bases outside gene matches: 7. In DNA, the CDR3 is TGTGCCAGCAGACGTAGCGGGGGGGCAGGAGAGACCCAGTACTTC. It codes for CASRRSGGAGETQYF.

The J gene is TRBJ1-1, the V gene TRBV5-5; a possible D gene is TRBD1 (5 bases). Germline V CDR1 and CDR2: SGHKS, YYEKEE (reference sequence). The CDR3 length is 18 residues. V was trimmed by 2 bases and J by 0 bases, leaving 20 bases between them. The CDR3 bases are TGTGCCAGCAGCTTTAGGGGTTCCTTAGGACAATTGAACACTGAAGCTTTCTTT. The encoded protein is CASSFRGSLGQLNTEAFF. The whole variable domain, filled in from reference TRBV5-5 and TRBJ1-1, reads DAGVTQSPTHLIKTRGQQVTLRCSPISGHKSVSWYQQVLGQGPQFIFQYYEKEERGRGNFPDRFSARQFPNYSSELNVNALLLGDSALYLCASSFRGSLGQLNTEAFFGQGTRLTVV.

The chain is built from TRBV5-8 and TRBJ1-1; 8 positions agree with TRBD1. This CDR3 is 17 amino acids long. Germline CDR1 is SGHTS and CDR2 is YDEGEE. Unmatched junction bases numbered 15, after V lost 4 bases and J lost 4 bases. The CDR3 loop reads CASSPGGRGLYSTEAFF. The CDR3 DNA follows: TGTGCCAGCAGCCCTGGGGGCAGGGGGCTTTATAGCACTGAAGCTTTCTTT.

This clone showed up just a few times. The chain carries TRBV2 and TRBJ2-3, with 10 bases fitting TRBD2. Trimming removed 3 bases from V and 2 bases from J; junction bases left unmatched: 5. CDR3 length: 16 residues. Per germline, CDR1 SNHLY and CDR2 FYNNEI. As DNA, the CDR3 is TGTGCCAGCAGTGAGGAAGCGGGGGGGCCCACAGATACGCAGTATTTT. It encodes CASSEEAGGPTDTQYF.

This clone was seen a handful of times. The genes are TRBV27 and TRBJ2-3, with D unresolved. This CDR3 has 12 amino acids. Trimming shortened V by 4 bases and J by 6 bases, and 8 bases separated the two germline ends. Germline V gene sequence: CDR1 MNHEY, CDR2 SMNVEV (reference sequence). CDR3 amino acids: CASSSLRDTQYF. The CDR3 DNA reads TGTGCCAGCAGTTCATTGCGTGATACGCAGTATTTT.

This chain links TRBV6-6 with TRBJ2-7; perhaps TRBD1 as D (6 bases). The germline CDR1 and CDR2 sequences are MNHNY and SVGAGI (reference sequence). V gave up 7 bases and J gave up 2 bases, with 21 bases separating them. There are 16 residues in the CDR3. The DNA for the CDR3 is TGTGCCAGCACCCTATATGGGGGTGGGGGCCCCTACGAGCAGTACTTC. Protein sequence: CASTLYGGGGPYEQYF.

J is TRBJ2-3 and V is TRBV6-1; 11 bases line up with TRBD1. The CDR3 has 16 amino acids. J lost 4 bases, V lost 2 bases, and 5 bases had no gene match. Germline V gene sequence: CDR1 MNHNS, CDR2 SASEGT. The chain's CDR3 is CASSERTGGGSDTQYF. For the CDR3, the DNA is TGTGCCAGCAGTGAAAGGACAGGGGGCGGATCAGATACGCAGTATTTT.

As regards this clone: One end of the junction varies from germline; a read error may be responsible. V usage is TRBV6-1 and J usage is TRBJ2-7; 7 nucleotides line up with TRBD1. The CDR3 length is 12 residues. The germline CDR1 and CDR2 sequences are MNHNS and SASEGT. The CDR3 sequence: CASSNNRGSLRF. CDR3 bases: TGTGCCAGCAGTAACAACAGGGGATCGCTCCGCTTC.

In its sample, this clone was seen a few times. This sequence joins TRBV11-2 and TRBJ2-5; D is possibly TRBD1 (7 bases). The CDR3 length is 12 residues. Germline V gives CDR1 SGHAT, CDR2 FQNNGV. The V and J ends lost 6 bases and 7 bases respectively, with 12 bases between them. The CDR3 reads CASSHRGGTQYF. CDR3 sequence (DNA): TGTGCCAGCAGTCACAGGGGAGGGACCCAGTACTTC.

This clone has only one observation. This chain connects TRBV19 to TRBJ1-2; D gene unclear. CDR1 LNHDA and CDR2 SQIVND come from the germline V gene (reference sequence). V lost 3 bases to trimming and J lost 4 bases, with 9 bases between them. The CDR3 consists of 13 residues. As DNA, the CDR3 is TGTGCCAGTAGTATTACCTCGCGCTATGGCTACACCTTC. This translates into CASSITSRYGYTF. The full variable domain, its missing parts supplied by reference TRBV19 and TRBJ1-2, is DGGITQSPKYLFRKEGQNVTLSCEQNLNHDAMYWYRQDPGQGLRLIYYSQIVNDFQKGDIAEGYSVSREKKESFPLTVTSAQKNPTAFYLCASSITSRYGYTFGSGTRLTVV.

This sequence joins TRBV6-1 and TRBJ1-2; D gene ambiguous. Germline CDR1 is MNHNS and CDR2 is SASEGT. The CDR3 length is 16 residues. The V end lost 1 base, the J end lost 8 bases, and 20 bases lay between the germline ends. The CDR3: CASSEESGPDTGGYTF. The CDR3 nucleotides are TGTGCCAGCAGTGAAGAATCGGGTCCCGATACTGGGGGCTACACCTTC.

The chain is built from TRBV2 and TRBJ1-1; D remains ambiguous. The CDR3 has 14 residues. Trimming removed 7 bases at V and 0 bases at J, with 12 bases between. Germline V CDR1 and CDR2: SNHLY, FYNNEI. CDR3 protein: CASTPSRMNTEAFF. The CDR3 region has the DNA TGTGCCAGCACTCCTTCCCGTATGAACACTGAAGCTTTCTTT. Complete variable domain (other parts from reference TRBV2 and TRBJ1-1): EPEVTQTPSHQVTQMGQEVILRCVPISNHLYFYWYRQILGQKVEFLVSFYNNEISEKSEIFDDQFSVERPDGSNFTLKIRSTKLEDSAMYFCASTPSRMNTEAFFGQGTRLTVV.

The chain is built from TRBV7-2 and TRBJ2-3; the match to TRBD2 covers 11 bases. With 2 bases clipped from V and 4 bases from J, the junction kept 8 bases outside the gene matches. Germline values: CDR1 SGHTA, CDR2 FQGNSA. This CDR3 has 17 residues. The CDR3, as DNA: TGTGCCAGCAGCTTACAGGCTAGCGGGGGGCCATCAGATACGCAGTATTTT. As protein: CASSLQASGGPSDTQYF.

The chain joins TRBV29-1 to TRBJ2-1; D not certain. The germline CDR1 and CDR2 sequences are SQVTM and ANQGSEA. Trimming shortened V by 6 bases and J by 0 bases, and 12 bases separated the two germline ends. The CDR3 consists of 14 residues. CDR3 DNA: TGCAGCGTCCCCAGGTTTCCCTCCTACAATGAGCAGTTCTTC. It yields the protein CSVPRFPSYNEQFF.

This clone was seen a handful of times. The chain links TRBV28 to TRBJ1-2; D perhaps matches TRBD1 (6 bases). Trimming pared 2 bases from V and 0 bases from J, leaving 10 bases between. CDR3 length: 15 amino acids. CDR1 is MDHEN, CDR2 SYDVKM, per germline. CDR3 loop: CASSLIPGANYGYTF. The CDR3 nucleotides read TGTGCCAGCAGTTTAATCCCAGGGGCTAACTATGGCTACACCTTC.

This clone appeared a few times. V and J are TRBV4-1 and TRBJ1-6; the D gene is possibly TRBD1 (6 bases). CDR3 size: 15 residues. Germline loops: CDR1 MGHRA, CDR2 YSYEKL. With 3 bases removed from V and 8 bases from J, the gap between germline ends came to 14 bases. CDR3 bases: TGCGCCAGCAGCCACAACAGGGTTTTGGATTCACCCCTCCACTTT. It codes for CASSHNRVLDSPLHF.

The rearrangement links TRBV6-5 to TRBJ2-7; 9 bases map to TRBD1. The germline V gene has CDR1 MNHEY and CDR2 SVGAGI. The CDR3 sequence is 15 residues long. Germline trimming cut 0 bases from V and 5 bases from J; bases unmatched to any gene: 5. The DNA of the CDR3 is TGTGCCAGCAGTTACTCTTACAGGGGGCTGGACGAGCAGTACTTC. This gives the protein CASSYSYRGLDEQYF.

The chain has TRBV7-9 and TRBJ1-5, with D hard to call. V was clipped by 3 bases and J by 7 bases, with 10 bases between them. The CDR3 contains 13 residues. CDR1 is SEHNR, CDR2 FQNEAQ, per germline (reference sequence). This CDR3 is CASSFGGEQPQHF. CDR3 bases: TGTGCCAGCAGCTTTGGTGGAGAACAGCCCCAGCATTTT. The complete variable domain, with remaining parts taken from reference TRBV7-9 and TRBJ1-5, reads DTGVSQNPRHKITKRGQNVTFRCDPISEHNRLYWYRQTLGQGPEFLTYFQNEAQLEKSRLLSDRFSAERPKGSFSTLEIQRTEQGDSAMYLCASSFGGEQPQHFGDGTRLSIL.

The chain recombines TRBV18 with TRBJ2-6; 9 nucleotides line up with TRBD1. The CDR3 is 18 amino acids. Germline CDR1 and CDR2: KGHSH and LQKENI. V trimming: 0 bases; J trimming: 0 bases; junction bases outside the gene matches: 3. The CDR3 here is CASSPPQTGGSGANVLTF. CDR3 in DNA: TGTGCCAGCTCACCACCGCAGACAGGGGGCTCTGGGGCCAACGTCCTGACTTTC.

The V call is TRBV9, the J call TRBJ2-1, with D perhaps matching TRBD2 (5 bases). Germline CDR1 is SGDLS and CDR2 is YYNGEE. CDR3 length: 15 residues. V was cut by 4 bases and J by 10 bases, with 21 bases left in between. The CDR3: CASSPRTGQEVEQFF. CDR3 nucleotide sequence: TGTGCCAGCAGCCCTCGGACTGGCCAGGAAGTGGAGCAGTTCTTC.

This chain joins TRBV5-1 and TRBJ1-2; D is uncertain. The CDR3 totals 15 residues. Trimming cost V 0 bases and J 3 bases, with 12 bases left between them. CDR1 and CDR2 (germline): SGHRS, YFSETQ. CDR3 residues: CASSLAPPPDYGYTF. The CDR3 coding sequence is TGCGCCAGCAGCTTGGCTCCCCCCCCGGACTATGGCTACACCTTC.